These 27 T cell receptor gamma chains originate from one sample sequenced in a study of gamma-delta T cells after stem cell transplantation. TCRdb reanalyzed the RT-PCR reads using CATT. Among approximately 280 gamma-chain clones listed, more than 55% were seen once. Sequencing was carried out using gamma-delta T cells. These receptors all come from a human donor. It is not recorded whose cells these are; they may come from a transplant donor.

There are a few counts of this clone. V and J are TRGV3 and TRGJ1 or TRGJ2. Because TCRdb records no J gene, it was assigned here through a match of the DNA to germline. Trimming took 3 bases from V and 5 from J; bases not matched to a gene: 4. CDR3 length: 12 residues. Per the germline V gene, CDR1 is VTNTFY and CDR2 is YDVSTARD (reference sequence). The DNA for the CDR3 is TGTGCCACCTGGGACGGTCATTATAAGAAACTCTTT. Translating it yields CATWDGHYKKLF.

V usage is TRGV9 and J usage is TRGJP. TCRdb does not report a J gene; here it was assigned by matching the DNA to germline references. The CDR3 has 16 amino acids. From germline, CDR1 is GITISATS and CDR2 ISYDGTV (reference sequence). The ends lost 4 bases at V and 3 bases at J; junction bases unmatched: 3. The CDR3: CALWDEQELGKKIKVF. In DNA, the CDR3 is TGTGCCTTGTGGGACGAGCAAGAGTTGGGCAAAAAAATCAAGGTATTT.

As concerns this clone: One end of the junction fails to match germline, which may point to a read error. The CDR3 nucleotides are TGTGCCTTGCGGGAGCGGACAAATTATTATAAGAAACTCTTT. Its translation: CALRERTNYYKKLF. The rearrangement joins TRGV9 to TRGJ1 or TRGJ2. TCRdb records no J gene; here it was assigned by comparing the DNA to germline. CDR1 and CDR2 (germline): GITISATS, ISYDGTV (reference sequence). The CDR3 is made up of 14 amino acids.

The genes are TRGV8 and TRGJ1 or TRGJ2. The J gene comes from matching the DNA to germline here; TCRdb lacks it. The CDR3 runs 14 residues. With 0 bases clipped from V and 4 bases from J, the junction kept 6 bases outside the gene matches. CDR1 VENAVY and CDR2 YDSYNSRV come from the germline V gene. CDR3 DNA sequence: TGTGCCACCTGGGATAGGTTCCTCTATTATAAGAAACTCTTT. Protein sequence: CATWDRFLYYKKLF.

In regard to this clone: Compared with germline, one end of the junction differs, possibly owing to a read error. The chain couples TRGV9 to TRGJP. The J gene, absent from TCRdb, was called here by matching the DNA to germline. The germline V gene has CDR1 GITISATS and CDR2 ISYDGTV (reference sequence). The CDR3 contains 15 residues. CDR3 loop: CALWVKEVGKKIKVF. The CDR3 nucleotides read TGTGCCTTGTGGGTGAAAGAGGTGGGCAAAAAAATCAAGGTATTT.

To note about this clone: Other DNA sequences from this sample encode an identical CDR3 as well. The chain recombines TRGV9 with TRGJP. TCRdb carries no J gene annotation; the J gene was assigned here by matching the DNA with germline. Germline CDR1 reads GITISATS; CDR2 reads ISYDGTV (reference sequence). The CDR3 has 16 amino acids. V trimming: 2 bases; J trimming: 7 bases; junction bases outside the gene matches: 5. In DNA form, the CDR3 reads TGTGCCTTGTGGGAGGGTCGGGAGTTGGGCAAAAAAATCAAGGTATTT. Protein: CALWEGRELGKKIKVF.

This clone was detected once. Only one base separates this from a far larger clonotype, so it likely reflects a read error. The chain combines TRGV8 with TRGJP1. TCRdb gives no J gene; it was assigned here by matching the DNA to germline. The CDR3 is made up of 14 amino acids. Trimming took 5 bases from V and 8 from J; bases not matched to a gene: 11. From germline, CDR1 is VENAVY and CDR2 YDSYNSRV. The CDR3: CATWGMAGGWFKIF. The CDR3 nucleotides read TGTGCCACCTGGGGTATGGCGGGGGGTTGGTTCAAGATATTT.

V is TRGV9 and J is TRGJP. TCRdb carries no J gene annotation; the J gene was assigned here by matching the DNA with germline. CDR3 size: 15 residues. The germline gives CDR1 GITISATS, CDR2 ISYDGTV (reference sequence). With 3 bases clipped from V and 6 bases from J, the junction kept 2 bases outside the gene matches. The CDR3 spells CALWEIELGKKIKVF. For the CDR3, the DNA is TGTGCCTTGTGGGAGATAGAGTTGGGCAAAAAAATCAAGGTATTT.

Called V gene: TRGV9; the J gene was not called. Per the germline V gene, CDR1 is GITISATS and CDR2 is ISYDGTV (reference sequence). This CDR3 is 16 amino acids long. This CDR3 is CALWEVQELGKENKVF. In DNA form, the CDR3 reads TGTGCCTTGTGGGAGGTGCAAGAGTTGGGCAAAGAAAACAAAGTATTT.

The CDR3 loop is CALWRIELGKKIKVF. DNA for the CDR3: TGTGCCTTGTGGAGAATAGAGTTGGGCAAAAAAATCAAGGTATTT. This chain links TRGV9 with TRGJP. TCRdb is silent on the J gene; assignment here came from matching the DNA to germline. Trimming removed 6 bases from V and 6 bases from J; junction bases left unmatched: 5. Germline loops: CDR1 GITISATS, CDR2 ISYDGTV (reference sequence). CDR3 length: 15 residues.

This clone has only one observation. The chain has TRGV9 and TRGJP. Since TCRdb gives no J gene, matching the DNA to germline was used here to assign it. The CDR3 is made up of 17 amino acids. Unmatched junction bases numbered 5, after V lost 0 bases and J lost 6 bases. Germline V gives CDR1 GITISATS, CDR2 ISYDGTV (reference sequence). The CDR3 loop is CALWEVDRELGKKIKVF. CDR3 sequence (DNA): TGTGCCTTGTGGGAGGTGGATAGAGAGTTGGGCAAAAAAATCAAGGTATTT.

The CDR3 sequence is CALWIQELGKKIKVF. CDR3 DNA sequence: TGTGCCTTGTGGATACAAGAGTTGGGCAAAAAAATCAAGGTATTT. The chain uses TRGV9 and TRGJP. Here the J gene came from matching the DNA to germline, since TCRdb omits it. CDR3 length: 15 residues. Germline V lookup: CDR1 GITISATS, CDR2 ISYDGTV (reference sequence). Trimming at V came to 6 bases and at J to 4 bases, leaving 3 bases not matched to a gene.

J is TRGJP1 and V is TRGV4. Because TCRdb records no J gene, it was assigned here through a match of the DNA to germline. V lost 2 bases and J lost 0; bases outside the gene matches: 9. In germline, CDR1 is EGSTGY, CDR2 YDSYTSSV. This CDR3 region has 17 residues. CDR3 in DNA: TGTGCCACCTGGGATGCTGGGCATTATACCACTGGTTGGTTCAAGATATTT. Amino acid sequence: CATWDAGHYTTGWFKIF.

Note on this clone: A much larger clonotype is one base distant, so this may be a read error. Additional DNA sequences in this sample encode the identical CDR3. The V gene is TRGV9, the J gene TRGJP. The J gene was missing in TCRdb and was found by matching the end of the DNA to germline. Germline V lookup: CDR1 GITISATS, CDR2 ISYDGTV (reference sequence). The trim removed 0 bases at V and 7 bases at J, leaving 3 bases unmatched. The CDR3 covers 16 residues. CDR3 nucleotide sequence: TGTGCCTTGTGGGAGGTGCGGGAGTTGGGCAAAAAAATCAAGGTATTT. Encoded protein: CALWEVRELGKKIKVF.

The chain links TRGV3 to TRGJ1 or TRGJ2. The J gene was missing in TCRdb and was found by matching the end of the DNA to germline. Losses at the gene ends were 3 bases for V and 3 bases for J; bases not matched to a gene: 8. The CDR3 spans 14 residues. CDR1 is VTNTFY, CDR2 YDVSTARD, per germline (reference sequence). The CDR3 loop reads CATWDGRIYYKKLF. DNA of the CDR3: TGTGCCACCTGGGACGGGAGGATTTATTATAAGAAACTCTTT.

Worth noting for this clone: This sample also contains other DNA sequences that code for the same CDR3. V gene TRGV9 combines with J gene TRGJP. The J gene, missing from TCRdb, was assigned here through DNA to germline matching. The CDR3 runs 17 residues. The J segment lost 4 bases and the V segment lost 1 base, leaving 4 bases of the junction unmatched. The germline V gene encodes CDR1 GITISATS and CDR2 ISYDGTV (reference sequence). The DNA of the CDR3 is TGTGCCTTGTGGGAGGTCCCCCAAGAGTTGGGCAAAAAAATCAAGGTATTT. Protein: CALWEVPQELGKKIKVF.

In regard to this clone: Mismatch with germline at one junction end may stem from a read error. In nucleotides, the CDR3 is TGTGCCAACTGGGACAGGAGGAAGAAACTCTTT. The encoded protein is CANWDRRKKLF. This chain links TRGV2 with TRGJ1 or TRGJ2. The J gene, absent from TCRdb, was called here by matching the DNA to germline. Germline V CDR1 and CDR2: EGSNGY, YDSYNSKV. The CDR3 totals 11 residues.

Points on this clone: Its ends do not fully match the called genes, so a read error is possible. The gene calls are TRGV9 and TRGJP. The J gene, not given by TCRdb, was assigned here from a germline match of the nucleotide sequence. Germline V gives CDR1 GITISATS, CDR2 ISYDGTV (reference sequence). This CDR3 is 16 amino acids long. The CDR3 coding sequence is TGTGCCTTGTGGGAGGTGTGGGAGTTGGGCAAAAAAAACAAGGTATTT. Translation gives CALWEVWELGKKNKVF.

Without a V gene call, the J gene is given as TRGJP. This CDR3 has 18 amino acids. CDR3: CALWEDPPQGLGKKIKVF. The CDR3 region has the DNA TGTGCCTTGTGGGAGGATCCCCCGCAAGGATTGGGCAAAAAAATCAAGGTATTT.

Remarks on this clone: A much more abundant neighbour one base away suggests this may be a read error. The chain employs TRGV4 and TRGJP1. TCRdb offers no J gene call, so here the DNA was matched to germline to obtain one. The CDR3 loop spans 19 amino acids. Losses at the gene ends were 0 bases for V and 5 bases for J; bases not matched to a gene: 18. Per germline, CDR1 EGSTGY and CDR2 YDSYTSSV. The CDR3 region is CATWDGIEVLNFTGWFKIF. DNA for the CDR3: TGTGCCACCTGGGATGGGATAGAAGTCCTTAATTTTACTGGTTGGTTCAAGATATTT.

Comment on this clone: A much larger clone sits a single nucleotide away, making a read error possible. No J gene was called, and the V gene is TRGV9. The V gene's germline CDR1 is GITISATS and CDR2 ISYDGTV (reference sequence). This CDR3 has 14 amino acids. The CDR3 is CALWEELGKKIEVF. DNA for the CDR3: TGTGCCTTGTGGGAAGAGTTGGGCAAAAAAATCGAGGTATTT.

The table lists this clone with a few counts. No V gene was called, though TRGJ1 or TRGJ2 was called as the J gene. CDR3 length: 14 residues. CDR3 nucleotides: TGTGCCTTGTGGGACCCGCCGAATTATTATAAGAAACTCTTT. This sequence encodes CALWDPPNYYKKLF.

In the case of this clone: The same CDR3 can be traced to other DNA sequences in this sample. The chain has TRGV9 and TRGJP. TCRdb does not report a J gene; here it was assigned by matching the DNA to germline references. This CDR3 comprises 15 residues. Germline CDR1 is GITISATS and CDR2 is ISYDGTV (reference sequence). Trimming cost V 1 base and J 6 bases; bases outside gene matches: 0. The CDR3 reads CALWEVELGKKIKVF. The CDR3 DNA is TGTGCCTTGTGGGAGGTAGAGTTGGGCAAAAAAATCAAGGTATTT.

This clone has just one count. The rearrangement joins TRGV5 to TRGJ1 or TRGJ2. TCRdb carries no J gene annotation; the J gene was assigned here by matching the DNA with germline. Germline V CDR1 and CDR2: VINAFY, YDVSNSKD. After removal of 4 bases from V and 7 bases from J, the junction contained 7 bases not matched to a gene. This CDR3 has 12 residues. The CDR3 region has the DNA TGTGCCACCTGGGAAAAAGGATATAAGAAACTCTTT. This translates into CATWEKGYKKLF.

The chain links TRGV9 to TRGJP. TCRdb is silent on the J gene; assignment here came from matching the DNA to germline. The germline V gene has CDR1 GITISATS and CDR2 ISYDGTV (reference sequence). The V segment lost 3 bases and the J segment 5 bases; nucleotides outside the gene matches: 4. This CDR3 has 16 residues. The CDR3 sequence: CALWEPKELGKKIKVF. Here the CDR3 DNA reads TGTGCCTTGTGGGAGCCTAAAGAGTTGGGCAAAAAAATCAAGGTATTT.

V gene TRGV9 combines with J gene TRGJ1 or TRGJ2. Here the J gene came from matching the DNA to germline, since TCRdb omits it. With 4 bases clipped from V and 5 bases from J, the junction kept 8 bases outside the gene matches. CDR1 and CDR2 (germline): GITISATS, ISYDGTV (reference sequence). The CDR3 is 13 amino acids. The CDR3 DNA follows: TGTGCCTTGTGGGATAGAAGGGATTATAAGAAACTCTTT. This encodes CALWDRRDYKKLF.

This chain's CDR3 is CATWDGPLDYKKLF. In DNA, the CDR3 is TGTGCCACCTGGGACGGGCCCTTGGATTATAAGAAACTCTTT. The J gene is TRGJ1 or TRGJ2, the V gene TRGV2. Here the J gene came from matching the DNA to germline, since TCRdb omits it. The CDR3 sequence is 14 residues long. Germline assignment: CDR1 EGSNGY and CDR2 YDSYNSKV. V was clipped by 0 bases and J by 5 bases; unmatched bases: 7.